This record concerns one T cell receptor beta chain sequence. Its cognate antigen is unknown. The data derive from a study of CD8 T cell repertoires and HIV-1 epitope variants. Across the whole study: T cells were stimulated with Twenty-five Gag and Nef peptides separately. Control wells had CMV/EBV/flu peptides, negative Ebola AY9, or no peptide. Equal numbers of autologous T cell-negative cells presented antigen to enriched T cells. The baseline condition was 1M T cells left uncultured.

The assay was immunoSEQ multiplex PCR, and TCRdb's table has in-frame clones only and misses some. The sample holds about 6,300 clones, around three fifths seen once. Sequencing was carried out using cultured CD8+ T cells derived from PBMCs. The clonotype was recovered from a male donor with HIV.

This chain's CDR3 is CASSLSGTGYGYTF. The CDR3 coding sequence is TGTGCCAGCAGTTTATCGGGGACAGGCTATGGCTACACCTTC. The rearrangement links TRBV27 to TRBJ1-2, with 8 bases aligning to TRBD1. The germline CDR1 and CDR2 sequences are MNHEY and SMNVEV (reference sequence). This CDR3 region has 14 residues. V lost 0 bases, J lost 4 bases, and 1 base stayed unmatched.